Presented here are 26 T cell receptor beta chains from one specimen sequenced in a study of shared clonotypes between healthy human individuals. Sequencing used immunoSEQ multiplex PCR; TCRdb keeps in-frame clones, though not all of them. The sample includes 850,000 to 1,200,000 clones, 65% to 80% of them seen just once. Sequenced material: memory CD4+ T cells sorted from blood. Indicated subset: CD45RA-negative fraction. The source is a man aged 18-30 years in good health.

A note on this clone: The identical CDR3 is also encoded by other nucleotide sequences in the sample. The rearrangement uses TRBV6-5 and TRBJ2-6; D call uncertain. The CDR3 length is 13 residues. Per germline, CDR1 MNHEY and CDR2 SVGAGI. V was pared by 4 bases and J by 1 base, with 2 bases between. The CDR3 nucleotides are TGTGCCAGCAGTTCTTCTGGGGCCAACGTCCTGACTTTC. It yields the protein CASSSSGANVLTF.

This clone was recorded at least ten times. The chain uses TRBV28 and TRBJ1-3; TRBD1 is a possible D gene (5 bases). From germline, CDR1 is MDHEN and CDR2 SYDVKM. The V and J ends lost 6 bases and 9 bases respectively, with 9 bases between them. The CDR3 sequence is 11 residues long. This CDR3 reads CASRAGGTIYF. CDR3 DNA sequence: TGTGCCAGCAGAGCCGGGGGCACCATATATTTT.

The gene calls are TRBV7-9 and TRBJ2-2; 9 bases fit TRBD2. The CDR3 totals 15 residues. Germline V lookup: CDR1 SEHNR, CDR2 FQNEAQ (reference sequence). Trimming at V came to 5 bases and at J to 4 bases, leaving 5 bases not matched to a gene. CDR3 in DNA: TGTGCCAGCAGCCCAGGACTAGCGATCACCGGGGAGCTGTTTTTT. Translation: CASSPGLAITGELFF.

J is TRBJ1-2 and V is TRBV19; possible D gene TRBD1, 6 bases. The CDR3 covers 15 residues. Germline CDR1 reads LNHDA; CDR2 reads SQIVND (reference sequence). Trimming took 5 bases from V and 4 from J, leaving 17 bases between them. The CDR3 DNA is TGTGCCAGTAGTCAGATGGCGGGACAATTCTATGGCTACACCTTC. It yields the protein CASSQMAGQFYGYTF.

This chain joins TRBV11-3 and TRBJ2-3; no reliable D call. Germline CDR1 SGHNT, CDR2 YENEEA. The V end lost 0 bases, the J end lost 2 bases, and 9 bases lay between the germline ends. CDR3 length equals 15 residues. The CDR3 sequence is CASSLEGRDTDTQYF. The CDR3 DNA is TGTGCCAGCAGCTTAGAGGGCAGAGACACAGATACGCAGTATTTT.

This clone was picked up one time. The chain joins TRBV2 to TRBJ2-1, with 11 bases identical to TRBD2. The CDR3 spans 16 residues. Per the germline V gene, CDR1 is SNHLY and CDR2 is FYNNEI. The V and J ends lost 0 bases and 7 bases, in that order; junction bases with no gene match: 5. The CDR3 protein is CASSEASGRASNEQFF. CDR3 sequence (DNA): TGTGCCAGCAGTGAAGCTAGCGGGAGGGCATCAAATGAGCAGTTCTTC.

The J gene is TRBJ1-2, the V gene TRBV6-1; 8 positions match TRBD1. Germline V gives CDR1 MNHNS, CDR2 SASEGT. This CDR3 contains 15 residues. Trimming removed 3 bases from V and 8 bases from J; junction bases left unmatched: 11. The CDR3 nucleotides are TGTGCCAGCAGTGAGGATCACCAGGGGGCGCGAGGCTACACCTTC. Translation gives CASSEDHQGARGYTF.

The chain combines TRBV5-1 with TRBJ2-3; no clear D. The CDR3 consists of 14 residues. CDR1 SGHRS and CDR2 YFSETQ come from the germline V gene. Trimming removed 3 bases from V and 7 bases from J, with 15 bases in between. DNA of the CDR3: TGCGCCAGCAGCTCTGAGCCCGACATTAATACGCAGTATTTT. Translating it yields CASSSEPDINTQYF.

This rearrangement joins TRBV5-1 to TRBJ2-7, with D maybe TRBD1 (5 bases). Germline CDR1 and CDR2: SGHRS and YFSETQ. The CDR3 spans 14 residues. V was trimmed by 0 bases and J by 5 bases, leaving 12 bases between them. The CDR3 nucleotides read TGCGCCAGCAGCTTGGGGGGCAGTCGCGACGAGCAGTACTTC. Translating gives CASSLGGSRDEQYF.

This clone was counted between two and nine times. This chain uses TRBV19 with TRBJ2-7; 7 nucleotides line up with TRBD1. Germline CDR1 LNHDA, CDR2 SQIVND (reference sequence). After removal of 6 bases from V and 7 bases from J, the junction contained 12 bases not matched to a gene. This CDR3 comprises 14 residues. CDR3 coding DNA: TGTGCCAGTAGACGAAACTTACAGGGGAAGGAGCAGTACTTC. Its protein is CASRRNLQGKEQYF.

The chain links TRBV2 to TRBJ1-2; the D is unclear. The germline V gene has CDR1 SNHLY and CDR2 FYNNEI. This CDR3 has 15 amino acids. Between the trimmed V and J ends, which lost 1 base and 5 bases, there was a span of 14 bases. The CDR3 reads CASSEETEVRYGYTF. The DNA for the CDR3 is TGTGCCAGCAGTGAAGAAACCGAAGTTAGGTATGGCTACACCTTC.

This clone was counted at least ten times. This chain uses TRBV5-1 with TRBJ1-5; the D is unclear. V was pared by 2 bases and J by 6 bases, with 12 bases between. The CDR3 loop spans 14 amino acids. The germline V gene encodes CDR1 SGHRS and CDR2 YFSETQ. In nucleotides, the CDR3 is TGCGCCAGCAGCTTAGGATCGGGTGGTCAGCCCCAGCATTTT. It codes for CASSLGSGGQPQHF.

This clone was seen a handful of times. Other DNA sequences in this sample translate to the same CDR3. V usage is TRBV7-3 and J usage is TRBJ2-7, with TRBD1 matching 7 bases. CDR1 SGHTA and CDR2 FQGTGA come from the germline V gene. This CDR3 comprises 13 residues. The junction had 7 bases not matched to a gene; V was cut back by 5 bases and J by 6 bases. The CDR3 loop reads CASSPRQGGEQYF. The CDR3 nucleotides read TGTGCCAGCAGCCCGCGACAGGGCGGCGAGCAGTACTTC.

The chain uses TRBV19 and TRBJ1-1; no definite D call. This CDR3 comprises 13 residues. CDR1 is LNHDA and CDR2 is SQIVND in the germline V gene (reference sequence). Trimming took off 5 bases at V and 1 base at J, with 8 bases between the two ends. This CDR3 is CASSAQRNTEAFF. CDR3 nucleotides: TGTGCCAGTAGTGCACAGAGGAACACTGAAGCTTTCTTT.

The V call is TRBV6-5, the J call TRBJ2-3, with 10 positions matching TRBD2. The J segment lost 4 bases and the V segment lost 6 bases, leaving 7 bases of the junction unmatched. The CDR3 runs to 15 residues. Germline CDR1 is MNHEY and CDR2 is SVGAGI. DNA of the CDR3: TGTGCCAGCAGAGCCAGAAGCGGGAGGGCAGATACGCAGTATTTT. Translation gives CASRARSGRADTQYF.

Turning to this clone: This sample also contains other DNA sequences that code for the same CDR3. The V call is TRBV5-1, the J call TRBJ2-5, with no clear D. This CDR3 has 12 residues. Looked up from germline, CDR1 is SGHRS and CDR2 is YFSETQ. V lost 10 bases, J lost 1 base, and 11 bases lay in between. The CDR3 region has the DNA TGCGCCTCCAGGCCGAGCCAAGAGACCCAGTACTTC. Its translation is CASRPSQETQYF.

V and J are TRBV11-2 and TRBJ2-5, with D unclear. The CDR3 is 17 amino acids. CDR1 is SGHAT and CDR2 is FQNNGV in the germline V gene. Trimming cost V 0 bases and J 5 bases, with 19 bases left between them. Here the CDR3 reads CASSLDPDGGRRETQYF. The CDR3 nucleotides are TGTGCCAGCAGCTTAGATCCGGACGGTGGGCGACGGGAGACCCAGTACTTC.

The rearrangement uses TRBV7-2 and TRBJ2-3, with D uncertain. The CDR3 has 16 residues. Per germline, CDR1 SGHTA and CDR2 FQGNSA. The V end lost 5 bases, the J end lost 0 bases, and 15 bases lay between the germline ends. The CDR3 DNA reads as TGTGCCAGCAGCCCCAGTGCGATCGGGAGCACAGATACGCAGTATTTT. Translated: CASSPSAIGSTDTQYF. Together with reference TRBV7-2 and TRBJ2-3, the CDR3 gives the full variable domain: GAGVSQSPSNKVTEKGKDVELRCDPISGHTALYWYRQSLGQGLEFLIYFQGNSAPDKSGLPSDRFSAERTGGSVSTLTIQRTQQEDSAVYLCASSPSAIGSTDTQYFGPGTRLTVL.

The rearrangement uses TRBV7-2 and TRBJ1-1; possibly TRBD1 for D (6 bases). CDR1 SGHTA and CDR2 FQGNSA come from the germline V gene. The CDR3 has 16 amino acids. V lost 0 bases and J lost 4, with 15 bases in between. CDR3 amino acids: CASSLATGASFTEAFF. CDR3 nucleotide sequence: TGTGCCAGCAGCTTAGCCACGGGGGCGTCGTTCACTGAAGCTTTCTTT.

The CDR3 protein is CAWSPTGFGSPLHF. The CDR3 DNA reads TGTGCCTGGAGCCCGACAGGGTTTGGTTCACCCCTCCACTTT. The rearrangement joins TRBV30 to TRBJ1-6, with 7 bases lining up with TRBD1. CDR1 is GTSNPN and CDR2 is SVGIG in the germline V gene (reference sequence). The CDR3 is 14 residues long. Trimming removed 3 bases from V and 9 bases from J; junction bases left unmatched: 8. The full variable domain, its missing parts supplied by reference TRBV30 and TRBJ1-6, is SQTIHQWPATLVQPVGSPLSLECTVEGTSNPNLYWYRQAAGRGLQLLFYSVGIGQISSEVPQNLSASRPQDRQFILSSKKLLLSDSGFYLCAWSPTGFGSPLHFGNGTRLTVT.

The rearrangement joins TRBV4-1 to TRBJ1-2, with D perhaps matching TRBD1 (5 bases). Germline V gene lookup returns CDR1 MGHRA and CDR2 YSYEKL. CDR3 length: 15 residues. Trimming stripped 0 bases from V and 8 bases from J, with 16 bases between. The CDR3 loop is CASSQDRAIRGGYTF. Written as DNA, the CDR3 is TGCGCCAGCAGCCAAGACCGGGCCATTAGGGGAGGCTACACCTTC.

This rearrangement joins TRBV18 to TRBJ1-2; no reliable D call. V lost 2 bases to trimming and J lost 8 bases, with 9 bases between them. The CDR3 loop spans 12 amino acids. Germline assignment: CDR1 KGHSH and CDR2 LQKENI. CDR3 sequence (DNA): TGTGCCAGCTCACCAGAGGGTTGGGGCTACACCTTC. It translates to CASSPEGWGYTF.

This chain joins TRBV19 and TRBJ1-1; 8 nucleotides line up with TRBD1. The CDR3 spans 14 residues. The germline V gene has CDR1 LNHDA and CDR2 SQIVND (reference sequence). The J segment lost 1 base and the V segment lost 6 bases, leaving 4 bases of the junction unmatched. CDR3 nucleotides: TGTGCCAGTAGGACGGGACAGGCGAACACTGAAGCTTTCTTT. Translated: CASRTGQANTEAFF.

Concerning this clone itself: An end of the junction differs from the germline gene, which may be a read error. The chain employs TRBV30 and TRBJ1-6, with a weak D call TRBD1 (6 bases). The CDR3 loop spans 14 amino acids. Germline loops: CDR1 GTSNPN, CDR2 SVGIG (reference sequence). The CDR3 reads CAWSSRTESSPPHF. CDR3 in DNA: TGTGCCTGGAGTTCGCGGACAGAGTCATCACCCCCCCACTTT.

The CDR3 sequence: CASTPGQTEPYEQYF. Written as DNA, the CDR3 is TGTGCCAGCACGCCGGGACAGACAGAGCCATACGAGCAGTACTTC. V and J are TRBV18 and TRBJ2-7; 7 nucleotides line up with TRBD1. The ends lost 8 bases at V and 4 bases at J; junction bases unmatched: 14. Germline-derived CDR1 and CDR2 are KGHSH and LQKENI. There are 15 residues in the CDR3.

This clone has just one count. DNA for the CDR3: TGTGCCAGCAGCCAGGGACAGCGCCTCTATAGCAATCAGCCCCAGCATTTT. Its translation: CASSQGQRLYSNQPQHF. The chain employs TRBV11-3 and TRBJ1-5; 7 bases map to TRBD1. The CDR3 has 17 residues. V gave up 5 bases and J gave up 0 bases; unmatched junction bases: 10. Germline V gene sequence: CDR1 SGHNT, CDR2 YENEEA.